The 19 T cell receptor beta chains given below trace back to one sample, sequenced in a study of metastatic and nonmetastatic thyroid tumors. Through MiXCR, TCRdb re-clonotyped the PCR reads. The sample has fewer than 12,000 clones, around 30% seen once. Thyroid surgery was performed in patients who had received no treatment beforehand. Sequences were obtained from tumor tissue. The receptors derive from a male donor with papillary thyroid cancer or a benign thyroid nodule (not recorded which). Some clones in this sample may be carry-over from other donors' samples.

This rearrangement joins TRBV5-5 to TRBJ1-1, with D hard to call. V lost 2 bases and J lost 1, with 6 bases in between. This CDR3 spans 13 amino acids. CDR1 is SGHKS, CDR2 YYEKEE, per germline (reference sequence). The CDR3 sequence is CASSFWENTEAFF. CDR3 nucleotide sequence: TGTGCCAGCAGCTTTTGGGAGAACACTGAAGCTTTCTTT.

This clone was found once. This CDR3 is CSARGQGGMYGYTF. The CDR3 region has the DNA TGCAGTGCTAGAGGCCAGGGGGGCATGTATGGCTACACCTTC. The V and J genes are TRBV20-1 and TRBJ1-2, with 7 bases matching TRBD1. Germline-derived CDR1 and CDR2 are DFQATT and SNEGSKA (reference sequence). The length of the CDR3 is 14 residues. The V and J ends lost 1 base and 5 bases, in that order; junction bases with no gene match: 7.

By sample fraction, this clone is medium-sized (0.01 to 0.1%). This chain links TRBV30 with TRBJ2-1; D is tentatively TRBD1 or TRBD2 (5 bases each). V was cut by 0 bases and J by 9 bases, with 21 bases left in between. Germline-derived CDR1 and CDR2 are GTSNPN and SVGIG (reference sequence). The CDR3 totals 16 residues. This chain's CDR3 is CAWSVFWGRGSGEQFF. The CDR3, as DNA: TGTGCCTGGAGTGTATTCTGGGGGAGAGGGTCCGGTGAGCAGTTCTTC.

By share, this clone ranks as medium-sized. The genes are TRBV5-1 and TRBJ2-3; 10 bases agree with TRBD2. Per germline, CDR1 SGHRS and CDR2 YFSETQ. This CDR3 comprises 15 residues. V trimming: 4 bases; J trimming: 3 bases; junction bases outside the gene matches: 5. Here the CDR3 DNA reads TGCGCCAGCAGCCCCGGGACTAGCGAGACAGATACGCAGTATTTT. This sequence encodes CASSPGTSETDTQYF.

This chain links TRBV19 with TRBJ2-7; unclear D gene. Deletions cut 7 bases from V and 3 bases from J, with 13 bases between. The CDR3 is 13 amino acids. From germline, CDR1 is LNHDA and CDR2 SQIVND (reference sequence). The CDR3 sequence: CASKSGDSYEQYF. In DNA form, the CDR3 reads TGTGCCAGTAAATCTGGGGATAGCTACGAGCAGTACTTC.

This clone qualifies as medium-sized. The gene calls are TRBV2 and TRBJ2-6, with 7 bases fitting TRBD1. The CDR3 consists of 17 residues. CDR1 SNHLY and CDR2 FYNNEI come from the germline V gene. J lost 1 base, V lost 4 bases, and 7 bases had no gene match. CDR3 protein: CASSARDSDSGANVLTF. The DNA of the CDR3 is TGTGCCAGCAGTGCAAGGGACAGCGATTCTGGGGCCAACGTCCTGACTTTC.

The chain has TRBV5-1 and TRBJ1-1, with D hard to call. The CDR3 has 14 residues. Germline V gene data show CDR1 as SGHRS and CDR2 as YFSETQ. V was pared by 0 bases and J by 4 bases, with 10 bases between. CDR3 residues: CASSLGRWGTEAFF. The CDR3 DNA follows: TGCGCCAGCAGCTTGGGACGGTGGGGCACTGAAGCTTTCTTT.

This chain joins TRBV28 and TRBJ1-1; D is ambiguous. Trimming took off 5 bases at V and 0 bases at J, with 13 bases between the two ends. CDR1 MDHEN and CDR2 SYDVKM come from the germline V gene. The CDR3 is 15 residues long. The CDR3 DNA sequence: TGTGCCAGCAGTGACAAAAGGACCTTGAACACTGAAGCTTTCTTT. Translated: CASSDKRTLNTEAFF.

The table lists this clone with a few counts. The chain combines TRBV28 with TRBJ2-3; 8 nucleotides agree with TRBD2. Germline V gives CDR1 MDHEN, CDR2 SYDVKM. J was trimmed by 13 bases and V by 4 bases; bases with no gene match: 7. The length of the CDR3 is 12 residues. The CDR3 coding sequence is TGTGCCAGCAGTTCCAACGGGAGGGCGGAGTATTTT. It yields the protein CASSSNGRAEYF.

This clone counts as medium-sized (0.01 to 0.1%). The J gene is TRBJ2-2, the V gene TRBV4-3, with D unresolved. Trimming left V 0 bases short and J 1 base short, with 6 bases between. Germline V gives CDR1 LGHNA, CDR2 YSLEER. The CDR3 is 15 amino acids. The CDR3: CASSQDPGNTGELFF. As DNA, the CDR3 is TGCGCCAGCAGCCAAGATCCCGGGAACACCGGGGAGCTGTTTTTT.

This clone has ten or more counts. This chain's CDR3 is CSATQGASTDTQYF. CDR3 bases: TGCAGTGCTACCCAGGGGGCTAGCACAGATACGCAGTATTTT. The rearrangement uses TRBV20-1 and TRBJ2-3; 8 nucleotides agree with TRBD1. V lost 4 bases to trimming and J lost 0 bases; unmatched junction nucleotides: 3. The CDR3 runs to 14 residues. CDR1 and CDR2 (germline): DFQATT, SNEGSKA (reference sequence).

This clone was observed a few times. The chain joins TRBV6-1 to TRBJ2-2; the match to TRBD1 covers 8 bases. Germline trimming cut 4 bases from V and 5 bases from J; bases unmatched to any gene: 6. From germline, CDR1 is MNHNS and CDR2 SASEGT. The CDR3 loop spans 15 amino acids. For the CDR3, the DNA is TGTGCCAGCAGTGTTCAGACAGGGGAAACCGGGGAGCTGTTTTTT. Translation: CASSVQTGETGELFF.

This clone was seen many times. Being one base from a much bigger clone, this may be a read error. The DNA of the CDR3 is TGTGCCAGCGCTTGGACGAGCACATATACGCAGTATTTT. Its translation is CASAWTSTYTQYF. This chain uses TRBV2 with TRBJ2-3, with D uncertain. The CDR3 has 13 residues. CDR1 and CDR2 from the germline V gene are SNHLY and FYNNEI.

There are a few counts of this clone. The rearrangement links TRBV12-3 or TRBV12-4 to TRBJ1-6, with D maybe TRBD1 (6 bases). Trimming took off 5 bases at V and 9 bases at J, with 17 bases between the two ends. This CDR3 spans 15 amino acids. DNA for the CDR3: TGTGCCAGCAGTACAAGGACAGTAAGAACTTCACCCCTCCACTTT. Amino acids: CASSTRTVRTSPLHF.

The DNA of the CDR3 is TGCGCCAGCAGCTTTGAGGGTGGATTCACTGAAGCTTTCTTT. Protein sequence: CASSFEGGFTEAFF. This chain uses TRBV5-1 with TRBJ1-1; no definite D call. CDR1 SGHRS and CDR2 YFSETQ come from the germline V gene. This CDR3 is built from 14 residues. Trimming took off 2 bases at V and 4 bases at J, with 12 bases between the two ends. Using reference TRBV5-1 and TRBJ1-1 for the parts outside the CDR3, the full variable domain is KAGVTQTPRYLIKTRGQQVTLSCSPISGHRSVSWYQQTPGQGLQFLFEYFSETQRNKGNFPGRFSGRQFSNSRSEMNVSTLELGDSALYLCASSFEGGFTEAFFGQGTRLTVV.

V is TRBV7-3 and J is TRBJ2-1; 10 nucleotides match TRBD2. The J segment lost 8 bases and the V segment lost 5 bases, leaving 9 bases of the junction unmatched. The CDR3 covers 15 residues. Germline CDR1 is SGHTA and CDR2 is FQGTGA. Here the CDR3 DNA reads TGTGCCAGCAGCCCCCCGGGACTAGCGAGCGATGAGCAGTTCTTC. Translation: CASSPPGLASDEQFF.

This sequence joins TRBV18 and TRBJ2-3; D is possibly TRBD2 (6 bases). Germline-derived CDR1 and CDR2 are KGHSH and LQKENI. V was trimmed by 5 bases and J by 6 bases, leaving 15 bases between them. The CDR3 extends over 14 amino acids. The CDR3 region is CASSVSGGGDTQYF. The CDR3 bases are TGTGCCAGCTCAGTGTCCGGGGGAGGTGATACGCAGTATTTT.

This clone has more than one count but fewer than ten. The rearrangement links TRBV6-1 to TRBJ1-5; D possibly corresponds to TRBD1 (6 bases). Trimming removed 3 bases at V and 1 base at J, with 16 bases between. Germline V gene sequence: CDR1 MNHNS, CDR2 SASEGT. CDR3 length: 17 residues. Here the CDR3 reads CASSEGSLGASNQPQHF. CDR3 nucleotide sequence: TGTGCCAGCAGTGAGGGGTCATTGGGGGCGAGCAATCAGCCCCAGCATTTT.

The chain recombines TRBV7-2 with TRBJ1-1, with D tentatively TRBD1 (6 bases). V was pared by 7 bases and J by 5 bases, with 20 bases between. From germline, CDR1 is SGHTA and CDR2 FQGNSA. The CDR3 covers 15 residues. The CDR3 DNA is TGTGCCAGCATTCCTAACGGGGGCGCGGGAACTGAAGCTTTCTTT. Its protein is CASIPNGGAGTEAFF.